Following are 6 T cell receptor beta chains from one sample sequenced in a study of blood T cell repertoires in COVID-19. Profiled with immunoSEQ multiplex PCR; TCRdb holds only in-frame clones, not every one. This table holds under 150,000 clones, more than 75% found once. Sequencing input: peripheral blood. These receptors all come from a woman in her fifties or sixties who had recovered from COVID-19.

The rearrangement links TRBV5-6 to TRBJ2-1; TRBD2 is a possible D gene (5 bases). The CDR3 contains 13 residues. V gave up 4 bases and J gave up 8 bases, with 13 bases separating them. CDR1 is SGHDT and CDR2 is YYEEEE in the germline V gene. The CDR3 nucleotides read TGTGCCAGCAGCCGGGTAGTCGGGGATGAGCAGTTCTTC. The encoded protein is CASSRVVGDEQFF.

The chain has TRBV7-9 and TRBJ1-1, with TRBD1 identical over 7 bases. The CDR3 sequence is 17 residues long. J was trimmed by 1 base and V by 5 bases; bases with no gene match: 13. Germline CDR1 SEHNR, CDR2 FQNEAQ (reference sequence). The CDR3 bases are TGTGCCAGCAGCCCTAAACCAGGGGGGAAGGCGAACACTGAAGCTTTCTTT. Translation gives CASSPKPGGKANTEAFF.

This chain links TRBV6-6 with TRBJ2-7; TRBD2 matches at 14 bases. V dropped 5 bases and J dropped 5; count of bases not matched to a gene: 8. Germline V gene sequence: CDR1 MNHNY, CDR2 SVGAGI (reference sequence). This CDR3 is 16 amino acids long. The CDR3 loop reads CASSPLGTSGSNEQYF. The DNA of the CDR3 is TGTGCCAGCAGTCCTTTGGGGACTAGCGGGAGTAACGAGCAGTACTTC.

This chain uses TRBV2 with TRBJ1-1; D remains unclear. In germline, CDR1 is SNHLY, CDR2 FYNNEI. V was pared by 11 bases and J by 0 bases, with 16 bases between. This CDR3 has 14 residues. CDR3 region: CAGSQALLNTEAFF. The CDR3 coding sequence is TGTGCCGGAAGCCAGGCGCTTTTGAACACTGAAGCTTTCTTT.

The chain couples TRBV19 to TRBJ2-6; D may be TRBD1 (5 bases). The V gene lost 4 bases and the J gene lost 2 bases, with 9 bases spanning the gap. The CDR3 covers 15 residues. Per germline, CDR1 LNHDA and CDR2 SQIVND (reference sequence). The CDR3 DNA reads as TGTGCCAGTAGTAGTTGGGGCACTGGGGCCAACGTCCTGACTTTC. Translation gives CASSSWGTGANVLTF.

V gene TRBV19 combines with J gene TRBJ1-2; TRBD1 matches 8 bases. This CDR3 is built from 15 residues. Germline CDR1 is LNHDA and CDR2 is SQIVND (reference sequence). Trimming cost V 4 bases and J 5 bases; bases outside gene matches: 9. The CDR3 is CASSTTTGVTYGYTF. In DNA, the CDR3 is TGTGCCAGTAGTACCACGACAGGGGTGACTTATGGCTACACCTTC.